Below are 22 T cell receptor beta chains sequenced from a single sample in a study of T cell responses to AZD1222 COVID-19 vaccine. Profiling relied on immunoSEQ multiplex PCR, and the TCRdb table lists in-frame clones only, not all of them. The data show under 120,000 clones, with roughly nine tenths seen just once and about 1.2% held by the top ten. Sequencing used peripheral blood, obtained on day 0 of AZD1222 vaccination. All receptors come from an adult in good health.

This rearrangement joins TRBV5-1 to TRBJ2-2; TRBD2 is a possible D gene (5 bases). Germline V gene lookup returns CDR1 SGHRS and CDR2 YFSETQ. The V end was cut by 2 bases, the J end by 3 bases, with 20 bases between. CDR3 size: 18 residues. This CDR3 reads CASSFSLPSRADTGELFF. In DNA form, the CDR3 reads TGCGCCAGCAGCTTCAGCCTACCATCCCGAGCGGACACCGGGGAGCTGTTTTTT.

CDR3 DNA sequence: TGTGCCAGCAGCAGGGAGCGGGGTAACGCCTACAATGAGCAGTTCTTC. Translating gives CASSRERGNAYNEQFF. The rearrangement links TRBV5-6 to TRBJ2-1; 7 bases agree with TRBD2. The V and J ends lost 4 bases and 2 bases, in that order; junction bases with no gene match: 9. Germline assignment: CDR1 SGHDT and CDR2 YYEEEE. This CDR3 spans 16 amino acids.

This CDR3 reads CAWIGNLGETQYF. The CDR3, as DNA: TGTGCCTGGATAGGCAACCTGGGAGAGACCCAGTACTTC. This rearrangement joins TRBV30 to TRBJ2-5, with D unresolved. Germline V gives CDR1 GTSNPN, CDR2 SVGIG (reference sequence). The V end was cut by 4 bases, the J end by 4 bases, with 13 bases between. The CDR3 has 13 amino acids. The full variable domain, its missing parts supplied by reference TRBV30 and TRBJ2-5, is SQTIHQWPATLVQPVGSPLSLECTVEGTSNPNLYWYRQAAGRGLQLLFYSVGIGQISSEVPQNLSASRPQDRQFILSSKKLLLSDSGFYLCAWIGNLGETQYFGPGTRLLVL.

The rearrangement uses TRBV7-9 and TRBJ1-1; TRBD1 might be the D (6 bases). CDR1 and CDR2 from the germline V gene are SEHNR and FQNEAQ (reference sequence). V was trimmed by 7 bases and J by 3 bases, leaving 15 bases between them. The CDR3 has 14 amino acids. CDR3 loop: CASTPQGRYTEAFF. As DNA, the CDR3 is TGTGCCAGCACCCCCCAGGGGCGTTACACTGAAGCTTTCTTT.

This chain uses TRBV7-9 with TRBJ2-4; 7 nucleotides agree with TRBD1. The trim removed 2 bases at V and 0 bases at J, leaving 7 bases unmatched. Germline assignment: CDR1 SEHNR and CDR2 FQNEAQ (reference sequence). This CDR3 region has 17 residues. CDR3 residues: CASSLTRDRLAKNIQYF. In DNA, the CDR3 is TGTGCCAGCAGCTTAACCCGGGACAGATTAGCCAAAAACATTCAGTACTTC.

The chain links TRBV11-3 to TRBJ1-1, with 9 bases lining up with TRBD1. The trim removed 4 bases at V and 7 bases at J, leaving 4 bases unmatched. This CDR3 has 13 amino acids. Germline V gene lookup returns CDR1 SGHNT and CDR2 YENEEA. For the CDR3, the DNA is TGTGCCAGCAGCTCACAGGGGGCGGTTGAAGCTTTCTTT. This codes for CASSSQGAVEAFF.

V and J are TRBV14 and TRBJ2-1; D possibly corresponds to TRBD2 (6 bases). The germline V gene encodes CDR1 SGHDN and CDR2 FVKESK. The length of the CDR3 is 16 residues. With 0 bases removed from V and 8 bases from J, the gap between germline ends came to 17 bases. The chain's CDR3 is CASSQDGRGRWHEQFF. The CDR3 DNA follows: TGTGCCAGCAGCCAAGATGGCAGAGGGAGGTGGCATGAGCAGTTCTTC.

CDR3 nucleotides: TGTGCTAGTGGTTTAAGCGGGGGCTGGGAAAAACTGTTTTTT. Protein: CASGLSGGWEKLFF. This rearrangement joins TRBV12-5 to TRBJ1-4; tentative D call: TRBD1 (6 bases). V was trimmed by 3 bases and J by 8 bases, leaving 13 bases between them. Germline CDR1 and CDR2: LGHNT and FRNRAP. This CDR3 comprises 14 residues.

This chain links TRBV30 with TRBJ1-6; possible D gene TRBD1, 6 bases. The germline gives CDR1 GTSNPN, CDR2 SVGIG (reference sequence). The CDR3 extends over 15 amino acids. V lost 3 bases to trimming and J lost 7 bases, with 16 bases between them. CDR3 sequence reads: CAWSELQGANSPLHF. The CDR3 DNA is TGTGCCTGGAGCGAGCTACAGGGAGCGAATTCACCCCTCCACTTT.

V and J are TRBV15 and TRBJ2-1; a possible D gene is TRBD2 (5 bases). The CDR3 contains 15 residues. Trimming cost V 1 base and J 4 bases, with 11 bases left between them. CDR1 and CDR2 from the germline V gene are LNHNV and YYDKDF (reference sequence). CDR3 residues: CATSRVAGQYNEQFF. Written as DNA, the CDR3 is TGTGCCACCAGCAGAGTGGCGGGCCAATACAATGAGCAGTTCTTC.

This clone was recorded once. V gene TRBV10-3 combines with J gene TRBJ1-4, with unresolved D. The CDR3 is 14 amino acids. Germline CDR1 reads ENHRY; CDR2 reads SYGVKD. Between the trimmed V and J ends, which lost 0 bases and 6 bases, there was a span of 8 bases. The DNA of the CDR3 is TGTGCCATCAGTGAGTCTGGAATCTATGAAAAACTGTTTTTT. This codes for CAISESGIYEKLFF.

CDR3 amino acids: CASSYGSGQETQYF. CDR3 coding DNA: TGTGCCAGCAGTTACGGTAGCGGCCAAGAGACCCAGTACTTC. V is TRBV6-2 or TRBV6-3 and J is TRBJ2-5, with D possibly being TRBD2 (6 bases). Trimming stripped 2 bases from V and 1 base from J, with 8 bases between. The V gene's germline CDR1 is MNHEY and CDR2 SVGEGT. The CDR3 contains 14 residues.

On this clone: The germline gene is not matched at one end of the junction; a read error may be the cause. The chain joins TRBV10-3 to TRBJ2-3; unclear D gene. CDR3 length: 8 amino acids. Germline V gene sequence: CDR1 ENHRY, CDR2 SYGVKD. The DNA of the CDR3 is TGCGGAACAGATACGCAGTATTTT. Translation: CGTDTQYF.

The rearrangement uses TRBV11-2 and TRBJ1-4; D unresolved. The CDR3 runs 15 residues. CDR1 and CDR2 (germline): SGHAT, FQNNGV. Trimming removed 7 bases at V and 5 bases at J, with 17 bases between. CDR3 bases: TGTGCCAGCACCTCCAGTTGGGGATTGAATGAAAAACTGTTTTTT. It yields the protein CASTSSWGLNEKLFF.

The rearrangement uses TRBV5-1 and TRBJ1-1; D call uncertain. Trimming pared 5 bases from V and 6 bases from J, leaving 5 bases between. Per the germline V gene, CDR1 is SGHRS and CDR2 is YFSETQ. The CDR3 loop spans 10 amino acids. CDR3 coding DNA: TGCGCCAGCAGGGCCCCTGAAGCTTTCTTT. This encodes CASRAPEAFF. Full variable domain (remainder filled in from reference TRBV5-1 and TRBJ1-1): KAGVTQTPRYLIKTRGQQVTLSCSPISGHRSVSWYQQTPGQGLQFLFEYFSETQRNKGNFPGRFSGRQFSNSRSEMNVSTLELGDSALYLCASRAPEAFFGQGTRLTVV.

In DNA, the CDR3 is TGTGCCAGTAGTTTGTGGGCGATCGGGGGCACAGATACGCAGTATTTT. Translated: CASSLWAIGGTDTQYF. The chain recombines TRBV19 with TRBJ2-3, with a weak D call TRBD2 (5 bases). Germline V gene data show CDR1 as LNHDA and CDR2 as SQIVND (reference sequence). The V gene lost 5 bases and the J gene lost 1 base, with 16 bases spanning the gap. The CDR3 has 16 residues.

V and J are TRBV5-1 and TRBJ2-7; possible D gene TRBD1, 7 bases. V lost 4 bases and J lost 7, with 15 bases in between. Germline V lookup: CDR1 SGHRS, CDR2 YFSETQ. The CDR3 is 13 amino acids. The CDR3 sequence is CASSLGTAGEQYF. CDR3 nucleotide sequence: TGCGCCAGCAGCCTCGGGACAGCGGGTGAGCAGTACTTC.

The chain recombines TRBV12-5 with TRBJ1-5; 7 nucleotides align to TRBD1. The junction had 11 bases not matched to a gene; V was cut back by 2 bases and J by 4 bases. The CDR3 contains 17 residues. Per germline, CDR1 LGHNT and CDR2 FRNRAP. CDR3 protein: CASGLHLRQGQNQPQHF. The CDR3 bases are TGTGCTAGTGGTTTGCACCTCCGACAGGGTCAGAATCAGCCCCAGCATTTT.

This sequence joins TRBV30 and TRBJ2-3; D may be TRBD1 or TRBD2 (5 bases each). V shed 3 bases and J shed 4 bases, with 14 bases lying between them. The CDR3 is 14 amino acids. Germline-derived CDR1 and CDR2 are GTSNPN and SVGIG (reference sequence). In DNA, the CDR3 is TGTGCCTGGAGCAAGGGGAGTGGCCCAGATACGCAGTATTTT. This translates into CAWSKGSGPDTQYF.

The chain has TRBV18 and TRBJ1-4, with D perhaps matching TRBD1 (6 bases). Per germline, CDR1 KGHSH and CDR2 LQKENI. The V end was cut by 6 bases, the J end by 3 bases, with 17 bases between. The CDR3 is 16 residues long. The CDR3, as DNA: TGTGCCAGCTCCCCTAATCGGGGGGCCGCTAATGAAAAACTGTTTTTT. It yields the protein CASSPNRGAANEKLFF.

The CDR3 here is CSARTGFGGELFF. The DNA for the CDR3 is TGCAGCGCCCGGACAGGGTTCGGCGGGGAGCTGTTTTTT. This sequence joins TRBV29-1 and TRBJ2-2, with 8 bases identical to TRBD1. Germline V gene sequence: CDR1 SQVTM, CDR2 ANQGSEA. There are 13 residues in the CDR3. V gave up 7 bases and J gave up 7 bases; unmatched junction bases: 8.

The V and J genes are TRBV10-3 and TRBJ2-5, with TRBD2 matching over 9 bases. The CDR3 is made up of 15 amino acids. Trimming cost V 2 bases and J 7 bases; bases outside gene matches: 8. Germline V gene lookup returns CDR1 ENHRY and CDR2 SYGVKD. CDR3: CAISEVAGARWTQYF. CDR3 nucleotides: TGTGCCATCAGTGAGGTAGCGGGGGCCCGTTGGACCCAGTACTTC.